These T cell receptor beta chains were read from a single sample in a study of cytomegalovirus exposure and HLA in healthy donors. The method was immunoSEQ multiplex PCR; TCRdb's version includes in-frame clones alone and lacks a portion of them. Counted here are about 280,000 clones, about 86% occurring once; the ten biggest clones make up about 1%. What was sequenced was PBMCs. These receptors all stem from a woman under 30 in good health and CMV-seronegative. CDR3s include the opening cysteine and the closing phenylalanine or tryptophan. D genes are given only for firm matches. Expanded clones get a size class; other rows say once, few or many, or leave the size out.

TRBJ2-7	TRBV10-3	few	.	TGTGCCATCAGTGTAGAGGGAAACGAGCAGTACTTC	CAISVEGNEQYF
TRBJ2-5	TRBV4-1	.	TRBD2	TGCGCCAGCAGCCAAGCTTGGTCGGACCTAGCGGGAAAAGAGACCCAGTACTTC	CASSQAWSDLAGKETQYF
TRBJ2-7	TRBV6-5	.	.	TGTGCCAGCACTAACGGGGTAGGCGAGCAGTACTTC	CASTNGVGEQYF
TRBJ1-5	TRBV28	.	.	TGTGCCAGCAGTCCTCAGGAACGAGAGCAGCCCCAGCATTTT	CASSPQEREQPQHF
TRBJ2-7	TRBV28	.	TRBD2	TGTGCCAGTGGCGGGGGGTTTTACGAGCAGTACTTC	CASGGGFYEQYF
TRBJ2-7	TRBV9	once	.	TGTGCCAGCAGCGTAGCAGGGGTGAGCTCCTACGAGCAGTACTTC	CASSVAGVSSYEQYF
TRBJ1-1	TRBV6-6	.	TRBD1	TGTGCCAGCAGCCTAGGCGGGACAGGCACTGAAGCTTTCTTT	CASSLGGTGTEAFF
TRBJ1-3	TRBV5-1	.	TRBD1	TGCGCCAGCAGCTCACAGGGGGCCTCTGGAAACACCATATATTTT	CASSSQGASGNTIYF
TRBJ2-7	TRBV2	once	.	TGTGCCAGCAGTCAGACAGAGCAGTACTTC	CASSQTEQYF
TRBJ1-2	TRBV27	.	TRBD1	TGTGCCAGCAGTTTGGATGGGGACAGCGCAGAGAGCTATGGCTACACCTTC	CASSLDGDSAESYGYTF
TRBJ2-1	TRBV5-4	.	TRBD2	TGTGCCAGCAGCTGGGGAGCGACTAGCGGAGACAATGAGCAGTTCTTC	CASSWGATSGDNEQFF
TRBJ1-2	TRBV4-1	.	TRBD1	TGCGCCAGCAGCCAAGATCCTCGTCAGGGGGATGGCTACACCTTC	CASSQDPRQGDGYTF
TRBJ1-1	TRBV11-3	.	TRBD1	TGTGCCAGCAGACCTACAGGGGTCCTGAACACTGAAGCTTTCTTT	CASRPTGVLNTEAFF
TRBJ1-2	TRBV11-2	few	.	TGTGCCAGCAGCTCGGACATTAACTATGGCTACACCTTC	CASSSDINYGYTF
TRBJ2-7	TRBV29-1	.	.	TGCAGCGTTGAAGATGAGTCAACAGATAGCTCCTACGAGCAGTACTTC	CSVEDESTDSSYEQYF
TRBJ1-1	TRBV18	.	.	TGTGCCAGCTCACCAGGGGGGGGAAACACTGAAGCTTTCTTT	CASSPGGGNTEAFF
TRBJ2-1	TRBV9	once	.	TGTGCCAGCAGCGTCCTAGGCAATGAGCAGTTCTTC	CASSVLGNEQFF
TRBJ2-1	TRBV6-5	.	TRBD2	TGTGCCAGCAGTTACGAAATAGCGGGTGGGAATGAGCAGTTCTTC	CASSYEIAGGNEQFF
TRBJ1-5	TRBV2	.	TRBD1	TGTGCCAGCGGGGACAGGGAGGATCAGCCCCAGCATTTT	CASGDREDQPQHF
TRBJ2-2	TRBV9	.	TRBD1	TGTGCCAGCAGCCCCCGGGACAGGGGGCCCGGGGAGCTGTTTTTT	CASSPRDRGPGELFF
TRBJ1-1	TRBV28	.	TRBD1	TGTGCCAGCAGGCCACCTGGACAGGGGAACACTGAAGCTTTCTTT	CASRPPGQGNTEAFF
TRBJ2-7	TRBV5-6	.	.	TGTGCCAGCAGCTTGACGGGGTACCTAGGGTACGAGCAGTACTTC	CASSLTGYLGYEQYF
TRBJ1-2	TRBV7-8	.	.	TGTGCCAGCAGCCGCGATTCCTATGGCTACACCTTC	CASSRDSYGYTF
TRBJ1-1	TRBV5-4	.	.	TGTGCCTACCGGGAAGTGATGAACACTGAAGCTTTCTTT	CAYREVMNTEAFF
TRBJ2-5	TRBV10-3	.	TRBD1	TGTGCCATCAGTTGGGACAGCCAAGAGACCCAGTACTTC	CAISWDSQETQYF
TRBJ1-4	TRBV27	.	.	TGTGCCAGCAGTTTAAACAGGGAGGGCACTAATGAAAAACTGTTTTTT	CASSLNREGTNEKLFF
TRBJ2-4	TRBV30	.	.	TGTGCCTGGACCCCGGGGAACATTCAGTACTTC	CAWTPGNIQYF
TRBJ2-7	TRBV2	once	TRBD2	TGTGCCAATGGGCGCGGGGGATCCTCCTACGAGCAGTACTTC	CANGRGGSSYEQYF
TRBJ1-4	TRBV2	.	.	TGTGCCAGCATACGGGGTGAAAAGGAAAAACTGTTTTTT	CASIRGEKEKLFF
TRBJ1-5	TRBV19	.	.	TGTGCCAGTAGATGGAGAAGCAATCAGCCCCAGCATTTT	CASRWRSNQPQHF
TRBJ2-3	TRBV5-1	.	TRBD1	TGCGCCAGCTGCAACAGGGGGCGGACAGATACGCAGTATTTT	CASCNRGRTDTQYF
TRBJ2-4	TRBV30	.	.	TGTGCCTGGAGGTGGGCTACCGGCTACATTCAGTACTTC	CAWRWATGYIQYF
TRBJ1-2	TRBV5-1	.	.	TGCGCCAGCAGCTTGGATCGGCGGCAGAGTGGCTACACCTTC	CASSLDRRQSGYTF
TRBJ2-7	TRBV5-6	.	.	TGTGCCAGCAGCTTGAAGGTCGGAGGGGACGAGCAGTACTTC	CASSLKVGGDEQYF
TRBJ1-2	TRBV27	.	TRBD1	TGTGCCAGCAGCTATAGCCGGACAGGGGCTGACTATGGCTACACCTTC	CASSYSRTGADYGYTF
TRBJ1-1	TRBV6-5	.	TRBD1	TGTGCCAGCAGTCAGGGGGTGAACACTGAAGCTTTCTTT	CASSQGVNTEAFF
TRBJ2-3	TRBV29-1	.	.	TGCAGCCCCTGGACTATCCAAAATACGCAGTATTTT	CSPWTIQNTQYF
TRBJ2-7	TRBV20-1	.	.	TGCAGTGCTAGATTTGACGGGATCCCATTCTTC	CSARFDGIPFF
TRBJ2-2	TRBV5-6	.	TRBD2	TGTGCCAGCAGCTTGGGTAGCGGGAGGCCGATCGGGGAGCTGTTTTTT	CASSLGSGRPIGELFF